The 2 T cell receptor beta chains below come from one sample, sequenced in a study of cytomegalovirus exposure and HLA in healthy donors. Amplification used 60 Vbeta primers and 13 Jbeta primers. Sequencing was performed with immunoSEQ multiplex PCR; in TCRdb, only in-frame clones are kept and a portion is missing. The repertoire holds approximately 160,000 clones, with around 68% as singletons. The specimen was PBMCs. The receptors stem from a woman aged 40 to 55 in good health and CMV-seropositive.

This chain's CDR3 is CASSPDRGTAANEKLFF. The CDR3 DNA reads TGTGCCAGCAGCCCGGACAGGGGGACAGCGGCTAATGAAAAACTGTTTTTT. The rearrangement links TRBV5-4 to TRBJ1-4, with 10 bases matching TRBD1. The length of the CDR3 is 17 residues. Looked up from germline, CDR1 is SGHNT and CDR2 is YYREEE (reference sequence). V was pared by 4 bases and J by 3 bases, with 9 bases of the junction left unmatched.

The genes are TRBV27 and TRBJ2-5; TRBD1 matches at 8 bases. The closer fit of TRBJ2-7 to the DNA end suggests the J call may be wrong. CDR3 length: 15 amino acids. Germline V gene lookup returns CDR1 MNHEY and CDR2 SMNVEV (reference sequence). For the CDR3, the DNA is TGTGCCAGCAGTTTATCGGCAGGGGGCTATTACGAGCAGTACTTC. This sequence encodes CASSLSAGGYYEQYF.